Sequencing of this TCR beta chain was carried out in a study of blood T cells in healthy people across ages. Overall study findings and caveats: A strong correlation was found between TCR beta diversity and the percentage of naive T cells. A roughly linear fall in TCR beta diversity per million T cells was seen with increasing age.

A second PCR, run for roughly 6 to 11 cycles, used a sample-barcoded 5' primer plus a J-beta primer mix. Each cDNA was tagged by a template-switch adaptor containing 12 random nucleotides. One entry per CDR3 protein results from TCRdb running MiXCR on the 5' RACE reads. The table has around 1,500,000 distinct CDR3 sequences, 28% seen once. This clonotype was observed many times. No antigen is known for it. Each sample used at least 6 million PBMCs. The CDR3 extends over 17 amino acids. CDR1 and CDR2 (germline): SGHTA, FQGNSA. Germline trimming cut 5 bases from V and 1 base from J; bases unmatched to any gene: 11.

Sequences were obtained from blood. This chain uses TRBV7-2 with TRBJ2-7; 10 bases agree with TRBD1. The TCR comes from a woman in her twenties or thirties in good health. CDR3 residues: CASSGPGLGQGSYEQYF. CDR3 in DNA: TGTGCCAGCAGCGGACCCGGATTGGGACAGGGGTCCTACGAGCAGTACTTC.